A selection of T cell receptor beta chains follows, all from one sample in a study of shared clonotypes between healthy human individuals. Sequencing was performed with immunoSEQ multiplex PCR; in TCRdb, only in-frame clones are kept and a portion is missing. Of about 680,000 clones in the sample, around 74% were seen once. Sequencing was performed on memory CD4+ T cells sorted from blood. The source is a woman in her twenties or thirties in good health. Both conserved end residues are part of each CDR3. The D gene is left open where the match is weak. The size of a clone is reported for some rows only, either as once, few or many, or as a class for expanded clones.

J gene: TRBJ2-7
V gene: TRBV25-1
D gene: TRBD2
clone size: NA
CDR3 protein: CASSETSGSYEQYF
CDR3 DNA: TGTGCCAGCAGTGAGACTAGCGGGAGCTACGAGCAGTACTTC

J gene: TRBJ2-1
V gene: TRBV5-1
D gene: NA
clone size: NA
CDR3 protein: CASSLEPHGPYNEQFF
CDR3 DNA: TGCGCCAGCAGCTTGGAGCCTCACGGCCCTTACAATGAGCAGTTCTTC

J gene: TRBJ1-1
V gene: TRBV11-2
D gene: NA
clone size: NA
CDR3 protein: CASSLSLGRITEAFF
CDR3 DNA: TGTGCCAGCAGCTTATCCCTCGGGCGGATCACTGAAGCTTTCTTT

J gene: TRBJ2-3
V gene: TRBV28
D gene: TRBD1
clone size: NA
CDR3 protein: CASSLQGASEDTQYF
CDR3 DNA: TGTGCCAGCAGTTTGCAGGGGGCTTCAGAGGATACGCAGTATTTT

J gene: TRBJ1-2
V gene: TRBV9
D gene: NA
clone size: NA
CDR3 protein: CASSVGIYGYTF
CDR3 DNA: TGTGCCAGCAGCGTAGGGATCTATGGCTACACCTTC

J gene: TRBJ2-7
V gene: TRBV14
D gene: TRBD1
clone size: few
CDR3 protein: CASSQIQGAYEQYF
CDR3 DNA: TGTGCCAGCAGCCAAATACAGGGGGCCTACGAGCAGTACTTC

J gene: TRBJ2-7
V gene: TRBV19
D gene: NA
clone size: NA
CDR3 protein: CASSTGYEQYF
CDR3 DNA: TGTGCCAGTAGCACCGGGTACGAGCAGTACTTC

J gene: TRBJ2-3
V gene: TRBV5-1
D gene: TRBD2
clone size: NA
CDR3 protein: CASSPPSGSNSDTQYF
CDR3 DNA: TGCGCCAGCAGCCCGCCCAGCGGGAGCAATTCAGATACGCAGTATTTT

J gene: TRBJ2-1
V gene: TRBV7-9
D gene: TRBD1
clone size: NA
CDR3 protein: CASTQDPPGQAYNEQFF
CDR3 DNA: TGTGCCAGCACCCAAGACCCTCCGGGACAGGCCTACAATGAGCAGTTCTTC

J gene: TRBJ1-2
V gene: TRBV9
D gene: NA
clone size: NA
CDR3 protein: CASSGERRNNYGYTF
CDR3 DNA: TGTGCCAGCAGCGGGGAGCGGCGAAATAACTATGGCTACACCTTC

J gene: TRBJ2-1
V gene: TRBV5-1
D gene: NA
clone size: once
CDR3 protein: CASSLNGDHNEQFF
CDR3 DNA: TGCGCCAGCAGCTTGAACGGGGACCACAATGAGCAGTTCTTC

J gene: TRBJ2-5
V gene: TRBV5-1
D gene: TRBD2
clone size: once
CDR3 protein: CASSLFGRGQETQYF
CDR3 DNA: TGCGCCAGCAGCTTGTTCGGGCGGGGGCAAGAGACCCAGTACTTC

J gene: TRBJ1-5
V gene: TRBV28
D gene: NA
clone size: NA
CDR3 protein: CASREPGEGAGQPQHF
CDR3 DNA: TGTGCCAGCCGAGAGCCGGGGGAAGGTGCGGGTCAGCCCCAGCATTTT

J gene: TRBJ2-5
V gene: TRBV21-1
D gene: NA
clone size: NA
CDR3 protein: CASRQPEQETQYF
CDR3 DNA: TGTGCCAGCAGACAGCCAGAACAAGAGACCCAGTACTTC

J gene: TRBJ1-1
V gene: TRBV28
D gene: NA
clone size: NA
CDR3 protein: CASRPVGLKQVNTEAFF
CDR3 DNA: TGTGCCAGCAGACCCGTAGGACTGAAGCAGGTGAACACTGAAGCTTTCTTT

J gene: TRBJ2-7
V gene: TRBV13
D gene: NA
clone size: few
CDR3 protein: CASSLRAFGRLSEQYF
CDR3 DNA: TGTGCCAGCAGCTTAAGGGCTTTCGGAAGGTTGTCCGAGCAGTACTTC

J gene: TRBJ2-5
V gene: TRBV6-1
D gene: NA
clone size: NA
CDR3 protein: CASFAGGETQYF
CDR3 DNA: TGTGCCAGCTTCGCGGGCGGGGAGACCCAGTACTTC

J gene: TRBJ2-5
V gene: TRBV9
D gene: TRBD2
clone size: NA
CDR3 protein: CASGRTSGTAETQYF
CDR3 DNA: TGTGCCAGCGGCCGGACTAGCGGAACGGCAGAGACCCAGTACTTC